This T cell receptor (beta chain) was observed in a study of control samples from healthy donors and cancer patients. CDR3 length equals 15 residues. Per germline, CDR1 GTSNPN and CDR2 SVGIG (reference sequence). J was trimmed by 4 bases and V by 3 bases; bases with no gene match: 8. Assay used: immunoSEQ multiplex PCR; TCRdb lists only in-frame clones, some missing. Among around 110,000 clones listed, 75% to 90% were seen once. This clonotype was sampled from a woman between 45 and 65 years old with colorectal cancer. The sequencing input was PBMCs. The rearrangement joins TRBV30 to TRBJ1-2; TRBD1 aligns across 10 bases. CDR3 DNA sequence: TGTGCCTGGAGAGTCTCGGACAGGGGGATCTATGGCTACACCTTC. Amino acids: CAWRVSDRGIYGYTF.